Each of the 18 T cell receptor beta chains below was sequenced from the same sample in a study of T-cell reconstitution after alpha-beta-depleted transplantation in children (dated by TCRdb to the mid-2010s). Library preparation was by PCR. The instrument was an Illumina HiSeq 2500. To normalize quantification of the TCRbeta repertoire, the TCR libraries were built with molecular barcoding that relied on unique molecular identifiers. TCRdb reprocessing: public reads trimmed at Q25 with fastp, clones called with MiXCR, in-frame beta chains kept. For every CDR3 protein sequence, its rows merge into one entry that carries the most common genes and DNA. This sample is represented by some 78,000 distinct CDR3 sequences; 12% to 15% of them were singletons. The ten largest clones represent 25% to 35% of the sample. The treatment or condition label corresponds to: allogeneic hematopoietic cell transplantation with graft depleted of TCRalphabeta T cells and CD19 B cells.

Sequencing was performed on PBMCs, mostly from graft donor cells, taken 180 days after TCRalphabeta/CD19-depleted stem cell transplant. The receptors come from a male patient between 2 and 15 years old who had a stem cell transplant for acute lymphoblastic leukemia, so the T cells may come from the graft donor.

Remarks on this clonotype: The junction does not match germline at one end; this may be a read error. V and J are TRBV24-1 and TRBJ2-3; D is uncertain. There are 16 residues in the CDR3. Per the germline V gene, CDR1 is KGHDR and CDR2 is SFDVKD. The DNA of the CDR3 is TGTGCCACCAGTGATTTCAACAGCGAATTCACAGATATGCAGTATTTT. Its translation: CATSDFNSEFTDMQYF.

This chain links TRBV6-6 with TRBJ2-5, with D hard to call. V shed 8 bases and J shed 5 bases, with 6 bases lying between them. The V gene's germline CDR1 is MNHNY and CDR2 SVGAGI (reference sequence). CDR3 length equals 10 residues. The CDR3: CASASETQYF. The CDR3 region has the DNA TGTGCCAGCGCCTCTGAGACCCAGTACTTC.

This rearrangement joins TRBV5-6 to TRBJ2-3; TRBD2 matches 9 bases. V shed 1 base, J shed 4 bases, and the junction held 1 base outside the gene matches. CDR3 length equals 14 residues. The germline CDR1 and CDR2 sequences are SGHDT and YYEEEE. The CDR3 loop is CASSLRGRADTQYF. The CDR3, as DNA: TGTGCCAGCAGCTTGCGCGGGAGGGCAGATACGCAGTATTTT.

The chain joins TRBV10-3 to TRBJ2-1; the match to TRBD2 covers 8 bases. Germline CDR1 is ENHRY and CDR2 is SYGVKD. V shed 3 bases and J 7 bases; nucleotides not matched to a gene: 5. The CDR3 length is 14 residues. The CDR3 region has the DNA TGTGCCATCAGTGACGGGAGGGCCCAGAATGAGCAGTTCTTC. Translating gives CAISDGRAQNEQFF.

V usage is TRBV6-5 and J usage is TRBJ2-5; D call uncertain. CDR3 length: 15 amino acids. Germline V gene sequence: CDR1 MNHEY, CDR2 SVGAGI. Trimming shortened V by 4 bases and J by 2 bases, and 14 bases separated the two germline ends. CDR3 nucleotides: TGTGCCAGCAGTTCCCCCGGTGGCATTCAAGAGACCCAGTACTTC. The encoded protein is CASSSPGGIQETQYF.

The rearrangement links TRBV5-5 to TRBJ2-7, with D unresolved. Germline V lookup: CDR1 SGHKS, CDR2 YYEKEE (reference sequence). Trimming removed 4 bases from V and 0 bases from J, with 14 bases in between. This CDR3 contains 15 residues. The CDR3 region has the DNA TGTGCCAGCAGCCGGGCCGGCCTAAGCTCCTACGAGCAGTACTTC. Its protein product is CASSRAGLSSYEQYF.

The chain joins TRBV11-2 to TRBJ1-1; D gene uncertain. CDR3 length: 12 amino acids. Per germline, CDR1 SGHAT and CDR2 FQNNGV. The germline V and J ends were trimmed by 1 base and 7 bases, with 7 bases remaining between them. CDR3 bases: TGTGCCAGCAGCTTAGCACAGTTTGAAGCTTTCTTT. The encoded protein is CASSLAQFEAFF.

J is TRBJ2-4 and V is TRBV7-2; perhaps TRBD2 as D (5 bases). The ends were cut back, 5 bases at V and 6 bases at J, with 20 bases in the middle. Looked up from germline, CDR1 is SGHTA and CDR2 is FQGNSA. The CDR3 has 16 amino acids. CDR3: CASSPRSLVGGNIQYF. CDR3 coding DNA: TGTGCCAGCAGCCCTAGGTCGCTAGTCGGAGGAAACATTCAGTACTTC.

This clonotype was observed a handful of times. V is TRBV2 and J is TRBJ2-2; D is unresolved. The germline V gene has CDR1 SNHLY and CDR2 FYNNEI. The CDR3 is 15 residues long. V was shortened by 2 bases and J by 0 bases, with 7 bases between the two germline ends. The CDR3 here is CASSENSANTGELFF. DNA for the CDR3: TGTGCCAGCAGTGAAAACAGCGCGAACACCGGGGAGCTGTTTTTT.

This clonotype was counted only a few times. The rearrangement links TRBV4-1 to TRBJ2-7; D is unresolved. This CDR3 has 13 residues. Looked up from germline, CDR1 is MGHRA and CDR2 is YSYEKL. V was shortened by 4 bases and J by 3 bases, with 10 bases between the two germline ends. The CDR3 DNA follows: TGCGCCAGCAGCCCCGGGCCCCTCTACGAGCAGTACTTC. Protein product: CASSPGPLYEQYF.

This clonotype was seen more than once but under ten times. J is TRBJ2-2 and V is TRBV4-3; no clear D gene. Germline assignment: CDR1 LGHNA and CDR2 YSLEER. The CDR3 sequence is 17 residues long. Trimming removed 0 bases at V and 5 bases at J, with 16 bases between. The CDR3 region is CASSQDGFKGATGELFF. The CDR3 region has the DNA TGCGCCAGCAGCCAAGATGGGTTTAAAGGCGCGACCGGGGAGCTGTTTTTT.

In DNA, the CDR3 is TGTGCCACCAGCTCTCCGGGACAGGGGGCTCGAAACTATGGCTACACCTTC. Translated: CATSSPGQGARNYGYTF. This chain links TRBV15 with TRBJ1-2; TRBD1 matches at 12 bases. The CDR3 totals 17 residues. Germline CDR1 reads LNHNV; CDR2 reads YYDKDF (reference sequence). Trimming took 5 bases from V and 2 from J; bases not matched to a gene: 9.

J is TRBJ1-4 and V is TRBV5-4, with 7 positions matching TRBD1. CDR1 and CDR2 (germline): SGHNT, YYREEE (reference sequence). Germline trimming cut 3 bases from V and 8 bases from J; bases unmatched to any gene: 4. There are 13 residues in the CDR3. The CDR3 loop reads CASSSVGQEKLFF. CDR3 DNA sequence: TGTGCCAGCAGCTCGGTGGGACAGGAAAAACTGTTTTTT.

CDR3 in DNA: TGCAGTGCTTGGCCGGTACAGGGGGCCGGGGATACGCAGTATTTT. Translation: CSAWPVQGAGDTQYF. The V gene is TRBV20-1, the J gene TRBJ2-3; 9 bases match TRBD1. The CDR3 has 15 amino acids. Trimming at V came to 5 bases and at J to 6 bases, leaving 12 bases not matched to a gene. The V gene's germline CDR1 is DFQATT and CDR2 SNEGSKA (reference sequence).

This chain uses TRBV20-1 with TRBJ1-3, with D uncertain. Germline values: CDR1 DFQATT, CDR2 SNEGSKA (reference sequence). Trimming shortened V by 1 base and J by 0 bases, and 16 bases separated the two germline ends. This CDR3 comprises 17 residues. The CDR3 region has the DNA TGCAGTGCTAGAGCCCCTCCCCGGACGCCCTCTGGAAACACCATATATTTT. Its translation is CSARAPPRTPSGNTIYF.

This chain's CDR3 is CASSLVGLAGAYEQYF. DNA for the CDR3: TGTGCCAGCAGCTTAGTGGGACTAGCGGGAGCCTACGAGCAGTACTTC. The chain links TRBV7-2 to TRBJ2-7; 14 nucleotides match TRBD2. The CDR3 spans 16 residues. Germline assignment: CDR1 SGHTA and CDR2 FQGNSA. V trimming: 1 base; J trimming: 2 bases; junction bases outside the gene matches: 1.

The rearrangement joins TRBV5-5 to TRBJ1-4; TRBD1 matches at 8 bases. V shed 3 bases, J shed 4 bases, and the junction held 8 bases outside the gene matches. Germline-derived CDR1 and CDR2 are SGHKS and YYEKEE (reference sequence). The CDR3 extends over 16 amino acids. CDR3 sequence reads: CASSSYDRGFNEKLFF. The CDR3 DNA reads TGTGCCAGCAGCTCGTACGACAGGGGTTTTAATGAAAAACTGTTTTTT.

CDR3 sequence reads: CASSLGPANTDTQYF. The CDR3 coding sequence is TGTGCCAGCAGCTTGGGACCCGCCAACACAGATACGCAGTATTTT. The chain is built from TRBV5-6 and TRBJ2-3; the D is unclear. Germline CDR1 and CDR2: SGHDT and YYEEEE. The ends were cut back, 0 bases at V and 2 bases at J, with 10 bases in the middle. This CDR3 is 15 amino acids long.